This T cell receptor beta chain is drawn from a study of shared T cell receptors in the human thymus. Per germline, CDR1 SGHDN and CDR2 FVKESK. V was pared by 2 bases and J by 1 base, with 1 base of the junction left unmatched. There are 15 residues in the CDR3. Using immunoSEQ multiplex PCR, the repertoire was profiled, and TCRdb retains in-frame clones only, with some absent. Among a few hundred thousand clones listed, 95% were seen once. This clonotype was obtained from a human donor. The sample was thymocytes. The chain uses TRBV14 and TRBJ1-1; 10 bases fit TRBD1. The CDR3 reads CASSQRTGGNTEAFF. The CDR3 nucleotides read TGTGCCAGCAGCCAAAGGACAGGGGGGAACACTGAAGCTTTCTTT.